Listed below are T cell receptor beta chains from one sample, sequenced in a study of post-analysis software for immune sequencing data. TCRdb analysed the PCR reads with MiXCR anew, one entry per CDR3 protein. The data hold about 400,000 distinct CDR3 sequences, with around a third observed a single time. The sample consisted of blood. These receptors originate from a girl aged 5 to 17 with multiple sclerosis. Both conserved end residues are part of each CDR3. A D gene is named only where the DNA matches it firmly. Clone sizes are given selectively: once, few, many, or a class where the clone is expanded.

j_call: TRBJ2-3
v_call: TRBV4-2
clone_size: NA
d_call: NA
cdr3_aa: CASSQVNRALFLSDTQYF
cdr3_nt: TGTGCCAGCAGCCAAGTAAACCGGGCCCTATTCTTATCAGATACGCAGTATTTT

j_call: TRBJ2-1
v_call: TRBV28
clone_size: NA
d_call: NA
cdr3_aa: CASQRAGAYNEQFF
cdr3_nt: TGTGCCAGCCAAAGGGCAGGGGCCTACAATGAGCAGTTCTTC

j_call: TRBJ2-7
v_call: TRBV4-3
clone_size: NA
d_call: NA
cdr3_aa: CASSQRWDRSSYEQYF
cdr3_nt: TGCGCCAGCAGCCAAAGATGGGACCGTAGCTCCTACGAGCAGTACTTC

j_call: TRBJ2-1
v_call: TRBV4-1
clone_size: few
d_call: NA
cdr3_aa: CASSQAIGAHPYNEQFF
cdr3_nt: TGCGCCAGCAGCCAAGCTATTGGCGCTCATCCCTACAATGAGCAGTTCTTC

j_call: TRBJ1-1
v_call: TRBV12-3/TRBV12-4
clone_size: NA
d_call: NA
cdr3_aa: CASSLSGVSEAFF
cdr3_nt: TGTGCCAGCAGTTTGTCAGGGGTGTCTGAAGCTTTCTTT

j_call: TRBJ2-1
v_call: TRBV20-1
clone_size: NA
d_call: NA
cdr3_aa: CSAQGGGVEQFF
cdr3_nt: TGCAGTGCTCAGGGGGGGGGAGTTGAGCAGTTCTTC

j_call: TRBJ2-3
v_call: TRBV5-1
clone_size: NA
d_call: NA
cdr3_aa: CASSGGLIGPNTDTQYF
cdr3_nt: TGCGCCAGCAGCGGGGGCCTCATCGGGCCCAACACAGATACGCAGTATTTT

j_call: TRBJ2-3
v_call: TRBV2
clone_size: NA
d_call: NA
cdr3_aa: CAAKTISSTDTQYF
cdr3_nt: TGTGCCGCGAAGACAATCTCTAGCACAGATACGCAGTATTTT

j_call: TRBJ2-3
v_call: TRBV27
clone_size: NA
d_call: NA
cdr3_aa: CASSPIPTDTQYF
cdr3_nt: TGTGCCAGCAGTCCCATCCCCACAGATACGCAGTATTTT

j_call: TRBJ2-5
v_call: TRBV20-1
clone_size: NA
d_call: NA
cdr3_aa: CSGIRTSQETQYF
cdr3_nt: TGCAGTGGAATAAGGACATCCCAAGAGACCCAGTACTTC

j_call: TRBJ1-1
v_call: TRBV7-3
clone_size: few
d_call: TRBD1
cdr3_aa: CASSTGQGRAFF
cdr3_nt: TGTGCCAGCAGCACCGGACAGGGTCGAGCTTTCTTT

j_call: TRBJ1-2
v_call: TRBV20-1
clone_size: NA
d_call: NA
cdr3_aa: CSARSTGNYGYTF
cdr3_nt: TGCAGTGCCAGATCTACGGGGAACTATGGCTACACCTTC

j_call: TRBJ2-1
v_call: TRBV5-1
clone_size: many
d_call: TRBD2
cdr3_aa: CASSLAGGEGEQFF
cdr3_nt: TGCGCCAGCAGCTTGGCGGGAGGGGAAGGGGAGCAGTTCTTC

j_call: TRBJ2-1
v_call: TRBV3-1
clone_size: NA
d_call: TRBD2
cdr3_aa: CAGSQPVAGGPNEQFF
cdr3_nt: TGTGCCGGCAGCCAACCCGTTGCGGGGGGGCCGAATGAGCAGTTCTTC

j_call: TRBJ2-7
v_call: TRBV29-1
clone_size: many
d_call: NA
cdr3_aa: CSVELDYEQYF
cdr3_nt: TGCAGCGTTGAATTGGATTACGAGCAGTACTTC

j_call: TRBJ1-1
v_call: TRBV6-5
clone_size: few
d_call: NA
cdr3_aa: CASTYSGTAEAFF
cdr3_nt: TGTGCCAGCACCTATTCCGGGACCGCTGAAGCTTTCTTT

j_call: TRBJ2-5
v_call: TRBV20-1
clone_size: NA
d_call: TRBD1
cdr3_aa: CSARDRAWYQETQYF
cdr3_nt: TGCAGTGCCCGGGACAGGGCGTGGTACCAAGAGACCCAGTACTTC

j_call: TRBJ2-6
v_call: TRBV4-2
clone_size: NA
d_call: NA
cdr3_aa: CASSQDMTRSGANVLTF
cdr3_nt: TGTGCCAGCAGCCAAGACATGACCCGCTCTGGGGCCAACGTCCTGACTTTC

j_call: TRBJ2-7
v_call: TRBV6-5
clone_size: NA
d_call: NA
cdr3_aa: CAVGRGGTSYEQYF
cdr3_nt: TGTGCAGTCGGGCGTGGGGGCACCTCCTACGAGCAGTACTTC

j_call: TRBJ2-7
v_call: TRBV5-1
clone_size: NA
d_call: NA
cdr3_aa: CASSLNGPSYEQYF
cdr3_nt: TGCGCCAGCAGCTTAAACGGCCCCTCCTACGAGCAGTACTTC

j_call: TRBJ2-7
v_call: TRBV3-1
clone_size: once
d_call: NA
cdr3_aa: CASSRTLVAYEQYF
cdr3_nt: TGTGCCAGCAGCCGGACCCTGGTGGCCTACGAGCAGTACTTC

j_call: TRBJ1-2
v_call: TRBV14
clone_size: few
d_call: NA
cdr3_aa: CASGRGNYGYTF
cdr3_nt: TGTGCCAGCGGTCGGGGGAACTATGGCTACACCTTC

j_call: TRBJ1-4
v_call: TRBV25-1
clone_size: NA
d_call: NA
cdr3_aa: CASSSHRAINEKLFF
cdr3_nt: TGTGCCAGCAGTAGCCACCGGGCCATCAATGAAAAACTGTTTTTT

j_call: TRBJ1-5
v_call: TRBV5-1
clone_size: NA
d_call: TRBD1
cdr3_aa: CASSLGQGNRPQHF
cdr3_nt: TGCGCCAGCAGCTTGGGACAGGGCAATCGGCCCCAGCATTTT